This is a list of T cell receptor beta chains from one sample in a study of T-cell memory formation after mild COVID-19. TCRdb independently ran MiXCR on the 5' RACE reads; one entry per CDR3 protein. The sample contains fewer than 400,000 distinct CDR3 sequences, around a sixth of which appear only once. Sequencing was done on a sample of PBMCs or a T cell subset sorted from them (not recorded which). The source of these receptors is a man aged 18 to 29 who had mild COVID-19 (a few samples of this study predate the infection). Cell type and time point are not known. The CDR3 runs from the conserved cysteine through the conserved F or W. D genes are given only for firm matches. A row's size may be missing; if present it is once, few, many or a size class.

j_call | cdr3_length | d_call | clone_size | v_call | cdr3_aa | cdr3_nt
TRBJ2-1 | 15 | TRBD1 | . | TRBV7-2 | CASSSFRGQGYGQFF | TGTGCCAGCAGCTCCTTCCGGGGACAGGGGTACGGGCAGTTCTTC
TRBJ2-7 | 12 | . | many | TRBV29-1 | CSVARGAGEQYF | TGCAGCGTTGCACGGGGGGCGGGCGAGCAGTACTTC
TRBJ2-3 | 14 | . | few | TRBV24-1 | CATSDFTRGDTQYF | TGTGCCACCAGTGATTTTACTAGAGGAGATACGCAGTATTTT
TRBJ2-7 | 14 | TRBD1 | . | TRBV5-1 | CASSFGTASYDQYF | TGCGCCAGCAGCTTTGGGACAGCCTCCTACGATCAGTACTTC
TRBJ1-1 | 14 | . | . | TRBV7-2 | CASSTHGSGGEAFF | TGTGCCAGCAGCACCCACGGGTCGGGGGGTGAAGCTTTCTTT
TRBJ2-5 | 14 | . | . | TRBV20-1 | CSAGVEGGKETQYF | TGCAGTGCTGGGGTTGAGGGGGGGAAAGAGACCCAGTACTTC
TRBJ2-3 | 14 | TRBD2 | . | TRBV12-3/TRBV12-4 | CASTGGGSTDTQYF | TGTGCCAGCACCGGCGGGGGGAGCACAGATACGCAGTATTTT
TRBJ2-3 | 17 | TRBD2 | few | TRBV10-2 | CASSEYPLAGYTDTQYF | TGCGCCAGCAGTGAGTACCCCCTAGCGGGGTACACAGATACGCAGTATTTT
TRBJ2-1 | 11 | . | many | TRBV5-4 | CASSLEDEQFF | TGTGCCAGCAGCTTGGAGGATGAGCAGTTCTTC
TRBJ1-1 | 14 | . | few | TRBV6-5 | CASRSWRENTEAFF | TGTGCCAGCAGGTCATGGAGAGAGAACACTGAAGCTTTCTTT
TRBJ2-3 | 14 | . | many | TRBV7-2 | CASSPGLRTDTQYF | TGTGCCAGCAGTCCGGGGCTCCGCACAGATACGCAGTATTTT
TRBJ2-3 | 15 | . | few | TRBV4-1 | CASSQDPTSTDTQYF | TGCGCCAGCAGCCAAGACCCAACTAGCACAGATACGCAGTATTTT
TRBJ2-1 | 11 | . | . | TRBV10-3 | CAISERVTQFF | TGTGCCATCAGTGAAAGGGTTACGCAGTTCTTC
TRBJ2-5 | 18 | . | once | TRBV7-2 | CASSLSLPGTGSQETQYF | TGTGCCAGCAGCTTATCCCTTCCCGGGACTGGTTCCCAAGAGACCCAGTACTTC
TRBJ2-7 | 13 | . | . | TRBV2 | CASSEWGSYEQYF | TGTGCCAGCAGTGAGTGGGGATCCTACGAGCAGTACTTC
TRBJ2-5 | 15 | TRBD2 | many | TRBV11-2 | CASSSGTSGVGTQYF | TGTGCCAGCAGCTCCGGGACTAGCGGGGTTGGGACCCAGTACTTC
TRBJ2-3 | 17 | . | . | TRBV3-1 | CASSQESGRASTDTQYF | TGTGCCAGCAGCCAAGAATCCGGCAGAGCTAGCACAGATACGCAGTATTTT
TRBJ1-1 | 16 | . | few | TRBV6-5 | CASSYSGGDAGSEAFF | TGTGCCAGCAGTTACTCGGGGGGAGACGCTGGGTCTGAAGCTTTCTTT
TRBJ2-7 | 14 | . | few | TRBV12-3/TRBV12-4 | CASSSSYRKGEQYF | TGTGCCAGCAGCTCTAGCTACCGGAAAGGGGAGCAGTACTTC
TRBJ2-5 | 13 | . | few | TRBV30 | CAWSRQSGETQYF | TGTGCCTGGAGTCGCCAGTCGGGAGAGACCCAGTACTTC
TRBJ2-3 | 18 | TRBD2 | . | TRBV5-1 | CASSFLGTSGGVTDTQYF | TGCGCCAGCAGCTTCTTGGGGACTAGCGGGGGGGTCACAGATACGCAGTATTTT
TRBJ2-5 | 14 | . | few | TRBV5-1 | CASSWGLIQETQYF | TGCGCCAGCAGCTGGGGACTGATCCAAGAGACCCAGTACTTC
TRBJ2-2 | 17 | TRBD2 | few | TRBV12-3/TRBV12-4 | CASSFRLAGRHTGELFF | TGTGCCAGCAGTTTTCGGCTAGCGGGGAGACACACCGGGGAGCTGTTTTTT
TRBJ2-2 | 17 | TRBD2 | few | TRBV9 | CASSVTPAGAGSGELFF | TGTGCCAGCAGCGTAACCCCAGCGGGGGCCGGGAGCGGGGAGCTGTTTTTT
TRBJ2-5 | 12 | . | . | TRBV6-2/TRBV6-3 | CASSPLTGLEYF | TGTGCCAGCAGCCCACTGACGGGGCTGGAGTACTTC
TRBJ2-3 | 15 | TRBD2 | many | TRBV20-1 | CSARSWRESTDTQYF | TGCAGTGCTAGAAGCTGGCGGGAGAGCACAGATACGCAGTATTTT
TRBJ2-7 | 13 | . | few | TRBV6-5 | CASRSPGTYEQYF | TGTGCCAGCAGAAGTCCAGGGACTTACGAGCAGTACTTC
TRBJ2-1 | 15 | . | . | TRBV7-6 | CASSPTGLWYNEQFF | TGTGCCAGCAGCCCCACAGGGCTATGGTACAATGAGCAGTTCTTC
TRBJ1-5 | 12 | . | few | TRBV12-3/TRBV12-4 | CASSFSTQPQHF | TGTGCCAGCAGTTTTTCAACCCAGCCCCAGCATTTT
TRBJ2-5 | 16 | TRBD1 | . | TRBV7-9 | CASSLDRDRGDETQYF | TGTGCCAGCAGCTTAGACCGGGACAGGGGAGATGAGACCCAGTACTTC